The T cell receptor (beta chain) under discussion was sequenced for a study of cytomegalovirus exposure and HLA in healthy donors. About the research overall: When 300 to 400 donors were genotyped, more than 70% of them were found to fall in the Caucasian-associated ancestry cluster.

The CDR3 covers 13 residues. Germline V CDR1 and CDR2: MNHEY, SMNVEV (reference sequence). V lost 5 bases to trimming and J lost 6 bases, with 11 bases between them. Donors likely had unrecorded immune exposures despite being nominally healthy when sampled. This clone was seen only once. Its antigen is unidentified. PCR primers comprised 60 Vbeta and 13 Jbeta primers. Generated by immunoSEQ multiplex PCR, the TCRdb table keeps only in-frame clones and is missing some. The repertoire holds fewer than 70,000 clones, with 80% as singletons. Study observations and caveats: Sequences of the TCR beta chain were said to predict the HLA-A and HLA-B alleles of most subjects accurately. Researchers left out some V segments, among them TRBV6-2 and TRBV6-3, as indistinguishable.

The sequencing input was PBMCs. This TCR came from a woman aged 40 to 50 in good health and CMV-seronegative. The chain links TRBV27 to TRBJ1-5; D is unclear. The CDR3 DNA reads TGTGCCAGCAGTGCCGGCGGGGTTCAGCCCCAGCATTTT. Protein: CASSAGGVQPQHF.